This T cell receptor beta chain was captured in a study of radiotherapy plus CTLA-4 blockade in lung cancer. General study results and limits: In blood, tumor-derived TCR clones expanded after radiotherapy plus ipilimumab.

About this clone itself: Its antigen is unidentified. Other nucleotide sequences from this sample produce the same CDR3.

TCRdb's copy holds only in-frame clones and misses some; the assay was immunoSEQ multiplex PCR. The sample consists of about 45,000 clones, almost 65% of them appearing once. J was trimmed by 2 bases and V by 2 bases; bases with no gene match: 2. The CDR3 loop spans 15 amino acids. Germline values: CDR1 SGDLS, CDR2 YYNGEE. This specimen was peripheral blood, taken from a patient treated with radiotherapy plus ipilimumab. The gene calls are TRBV9 and TRBJ2-3, with 10 bases lining up with TRBD2. The receptor comes from a human donor with non-small cell lung cancer who had a partial response to radiotherapy plus ipilimumab. The CDR3 bases are TGTGCCAGCAGCGTTAGCGGGGGGATCACAGATACGCAGTATTTT. The encoded protein is CASSVSGGITDTQYF.